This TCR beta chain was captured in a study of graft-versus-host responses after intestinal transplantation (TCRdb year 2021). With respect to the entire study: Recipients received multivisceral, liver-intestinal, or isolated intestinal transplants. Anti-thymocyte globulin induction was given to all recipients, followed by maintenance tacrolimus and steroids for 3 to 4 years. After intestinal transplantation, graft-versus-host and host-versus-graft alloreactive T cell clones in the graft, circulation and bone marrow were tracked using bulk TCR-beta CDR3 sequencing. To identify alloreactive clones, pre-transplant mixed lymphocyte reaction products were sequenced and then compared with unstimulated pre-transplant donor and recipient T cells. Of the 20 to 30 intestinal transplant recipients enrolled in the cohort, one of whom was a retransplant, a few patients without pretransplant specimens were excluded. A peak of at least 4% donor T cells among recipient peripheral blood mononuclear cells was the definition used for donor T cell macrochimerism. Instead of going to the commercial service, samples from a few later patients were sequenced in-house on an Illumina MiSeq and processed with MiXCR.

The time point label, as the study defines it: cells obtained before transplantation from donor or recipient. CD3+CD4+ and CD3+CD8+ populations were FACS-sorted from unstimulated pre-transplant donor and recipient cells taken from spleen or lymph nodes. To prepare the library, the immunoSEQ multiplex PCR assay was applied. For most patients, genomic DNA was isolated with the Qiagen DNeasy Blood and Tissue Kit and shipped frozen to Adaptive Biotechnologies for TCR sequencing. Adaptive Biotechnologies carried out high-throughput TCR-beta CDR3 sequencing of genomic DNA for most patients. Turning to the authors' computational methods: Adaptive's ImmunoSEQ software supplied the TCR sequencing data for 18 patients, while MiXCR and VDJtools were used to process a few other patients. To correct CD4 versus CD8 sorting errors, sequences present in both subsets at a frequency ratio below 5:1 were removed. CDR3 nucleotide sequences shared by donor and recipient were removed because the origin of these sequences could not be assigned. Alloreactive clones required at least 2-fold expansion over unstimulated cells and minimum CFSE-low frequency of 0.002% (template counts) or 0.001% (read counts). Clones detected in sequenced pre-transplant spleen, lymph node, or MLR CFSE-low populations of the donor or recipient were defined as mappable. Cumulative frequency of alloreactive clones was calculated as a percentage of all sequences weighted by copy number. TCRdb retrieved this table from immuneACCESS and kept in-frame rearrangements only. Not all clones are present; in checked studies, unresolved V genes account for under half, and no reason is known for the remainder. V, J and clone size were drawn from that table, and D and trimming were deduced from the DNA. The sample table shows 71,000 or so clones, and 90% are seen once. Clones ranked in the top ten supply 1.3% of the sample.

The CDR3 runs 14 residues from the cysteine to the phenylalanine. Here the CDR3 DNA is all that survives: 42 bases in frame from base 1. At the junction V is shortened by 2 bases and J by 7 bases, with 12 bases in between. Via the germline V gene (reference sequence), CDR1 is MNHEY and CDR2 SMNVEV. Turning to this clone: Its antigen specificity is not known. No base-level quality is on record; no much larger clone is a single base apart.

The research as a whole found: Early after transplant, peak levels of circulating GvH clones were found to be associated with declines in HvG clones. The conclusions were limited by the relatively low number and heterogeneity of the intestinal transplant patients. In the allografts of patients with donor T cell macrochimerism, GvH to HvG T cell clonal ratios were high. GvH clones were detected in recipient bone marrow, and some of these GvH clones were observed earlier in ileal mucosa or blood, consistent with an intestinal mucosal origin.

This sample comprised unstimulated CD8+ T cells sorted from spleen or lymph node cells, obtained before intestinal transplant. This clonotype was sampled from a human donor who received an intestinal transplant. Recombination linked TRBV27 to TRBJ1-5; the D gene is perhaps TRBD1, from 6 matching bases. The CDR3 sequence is CASSLQGTGQPQHF. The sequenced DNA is TGTGCCAGCAGTTTACAGGGGACGGGACAGCCCCAGCATTTT.